The T cell receptor (beta chain) described here comes from a study of CD8 T cells in ankylosing spondylitis (dated by TCRdb to about 2017). For the study in its entirety: To find TCR variants linked to disease, the study profiled T cell receptor beta repertoires in ankylosing spondylitis patients and healthy donors. In total, the full study cohort was made up of over a hundred healthy donors and more than 20 ankylosing spondylitis patients. Samples of peripheral blood were taken, and for ankylosing spondylitis patients, synovial fluid was collected as well. Results the study describes overall, beyond this receptor: The disease-linked clones were reported to be significantly enriched in matched synovial fluid samples from ankylosing spondylitis patients. Blood from ankylosing spondylitis patients appeared to be characterized by a TCR beta motif made up of under ten highly homologous amino acid variants. Some motif variants were previously reported in synovial fluid and blood of reactive arthritis patients, suggesting common disease-initiation mechanisms. The disease-linked clones showed a CD8+ phenotype and occurred at relatively low frequencies in peripheral blood.

CDR1 and CDR2 (MNHNS, SASEGT) derive from the germline V gene. Clipping removes 5 bases from V and 3 bases from J, with 10 as the unmatched junction base count. The CDR3 starts with the cysteine, ends with the phenylalanine, and has 15 residues. Only the CDR3 DNA is retained, 45 bases long and in frame from the first base. As to this clonotype: What this receptor recognizes is not known. Base qualities are not provided; no much larger clone lies one nucleotide away.

Data came from an Illumina HiSeq 2500. Quantitative 5'-RACE with molecular barcodes was the method used to prepare the TCR beta libraries. In the original analysis: Disease-linked TCR variants were identified with a new computational method built on a probabilistic model of VDJ rearrangement. Using fastp at Q25 and MiXCR, TCRdb reprocessed the public reads and kept productive beta chains. Each entry is one CDR3 protein sequence, shown with its most common DNA and genes. The V and J calls here are based on TCRdb, not the publication. This sample has more than 650,000 distinct CDR3 sequences in its table, and around 11% of those were observed once. Just over 0.5% of the sample goes to the ten largest clones.

Recombination joined TRBV6-1 with TRBJ2-7, with 7 junctional bases fitting TRBD2. The receptor was isolated from a male donor with ankylosing spondylitis. The sample taken for sequencing was blood, either unsorted or a sorted T cell fraction (not recorded which). The CDR3 reads CASSLREAGSYEQYF. The bases are TGTGCCAGCAGTCTCAGGGAAGCGGGGAGCTACGAGCAGTACTTC.